This paragraph covers one T cell receptor (beta chain) sequence. The junction does not match germline at one end; this may be a read error. Naive-designated CD8 cells lacked CD45RO, were positively enriched for CCR7, and omitted terminally differentiated effector memory CD45RA+ cells. The source of the sample is a study of shared clonotypes between healthy human individuals. Study-wide background: Per-donor plates numbered three CD4 naive, three CD4 memory, two CD8 naive and one CD8 memory.

Evenly divided among several immunoSEQ plates was the genomic DNA of each subset. Under the authors' procedure: Junction-only immunoSEQ sequences carried no quality scores, so filtering differed. Clones were read by immunoSEQ multiplex PCR, and TCRdb kept only the in-frame ones, dropping some. That table is the source of V, J and clone size, and D and trimming were worked out from the DNA. The table records about 2.2 million clones, roughly 91% of them present only once. Germline CDR1 SGHAT, CDR2 FQNNGV. This CDR3 has 14 amino acids. The chain joins TRBV11-2 to TRBJ2-3, with 10 positions matching TRBD1. The sequence was obtained from a man between 18 and 29 years old in good health. Some clones in this sample may be carry-over from other donors' samples. Specimen: naive CD8+ T cells from PBMCs. CDR3 nucleotide sequence: TGTGCCAGCAGCAACCGGGACAGGGGTCCCCGGTTGGGCTTT. It translates to CASSNRDRGPRLGF.